The T cell receptor (beta chain) described here comes from a study of T-cell memory formation after mild COVID-19. This clonotype appeared a few times. The antigen remains undetermined. The germline V and J ends were trimmed by 2 bases and 4 bases, with 17 bases remaining between them. Germline CDR1 is SGHKS and CDR2 is YYEKEE (reference sequence). The CDR3 consists of 16 residues. General study findings and limits: Contracting CD4+ clones sat mainly in CM and EM; CD8+ in EMRA. The finding that pre-infection memory included some responding clones suggested that cross-reactive memory joined.

TCRalpha and TCRbeta libraries used 5'RACE with constant-segment primers and UMIs. TCRdb independently ran MiXCR on the 5' RACE reads; one entry per CDR3 protein. The profile covers approximately 200,000 distinct CDR3 sequences, with roughly 17% appearing a single time and around 1.9% taken by the ten largest. Material for sequencing was PBMCs or a T cell subset sorted from them (not recorded which). The chain employs TRBV5-5 and TRBJ2-3, with D possibly TRBD2 on 7 matching bases. The sequence derives from an adult woman who had mild COVID-19 (a few samples of this study predate the infection). Cell type and time point are not known. In nucleotides, the CDR3 is TGTGCCAGCAGCTTCGGCGGGGGCCTTATCGCAGATACGCAGTATTTT. Amino acid sequence: CASSFGGGLIADTQYF. The full variable domain, its missing parts supplied by reference TRBV5-5 and TRBJ2-3, is DAGVTQSPTHLIKTRGQQVTLRCSPISGHKSVSWYQQVLGQGPQFIFQYYEKEERGRGNFPDRFSARQFPNYSSELNVNALLLGDSALYLCASSFGGGLIADTQYFGPGTRLTVL.